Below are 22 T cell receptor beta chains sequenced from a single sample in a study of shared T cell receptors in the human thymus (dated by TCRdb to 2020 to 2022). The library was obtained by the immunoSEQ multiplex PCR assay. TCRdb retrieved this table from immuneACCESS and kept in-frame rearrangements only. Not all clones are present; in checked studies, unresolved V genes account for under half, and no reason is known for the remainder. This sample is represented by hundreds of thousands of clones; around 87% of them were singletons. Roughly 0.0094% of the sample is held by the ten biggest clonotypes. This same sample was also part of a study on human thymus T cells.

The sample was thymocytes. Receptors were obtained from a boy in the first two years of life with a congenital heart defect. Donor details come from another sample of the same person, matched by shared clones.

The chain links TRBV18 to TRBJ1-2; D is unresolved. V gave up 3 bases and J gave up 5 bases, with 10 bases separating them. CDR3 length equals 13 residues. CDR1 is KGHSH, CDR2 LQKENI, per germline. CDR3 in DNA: TGTGCCAGCTCACCGGGCGGGAGGTATGGCTACACCTTC. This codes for CASSPGGRYGYTF. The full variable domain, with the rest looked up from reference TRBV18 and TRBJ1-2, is NAGVMQNPRHLVRRRGQEARLRCSPMKGHSHVYWYRQLPEEGLKFMVYLQKENIIDESGMPKERFSAEFPKEGPSILRIQQVVRGDSAAYFCASSPGGRYGYTFGSGTRLTVV.

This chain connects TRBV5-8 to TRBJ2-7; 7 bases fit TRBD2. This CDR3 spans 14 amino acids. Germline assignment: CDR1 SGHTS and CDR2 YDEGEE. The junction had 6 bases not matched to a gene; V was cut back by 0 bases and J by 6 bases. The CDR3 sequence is CASSLGGRAAEQYF. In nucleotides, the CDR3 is TGTGCCAGCAGCTTGGGAGGGAGGGCCGCCGAGCAGTACTTC.

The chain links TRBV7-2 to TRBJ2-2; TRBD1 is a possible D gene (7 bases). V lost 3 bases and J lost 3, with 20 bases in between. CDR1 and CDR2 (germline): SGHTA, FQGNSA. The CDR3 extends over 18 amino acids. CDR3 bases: TGTGCCAGCAGCTTGATTTTAGCAGGGGGGAGCTACACCGGGGAGCTGTTTTTT. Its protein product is CASSLILAGGSYTGELFF.

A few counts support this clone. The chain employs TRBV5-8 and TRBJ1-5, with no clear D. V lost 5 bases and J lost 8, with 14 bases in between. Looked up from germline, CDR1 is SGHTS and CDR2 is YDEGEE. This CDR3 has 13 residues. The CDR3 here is CASSCWRSEPQHF. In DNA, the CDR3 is TGTGCCAGCAGTTGTTGGAGATCAGAGCCCCAGCATTTT.

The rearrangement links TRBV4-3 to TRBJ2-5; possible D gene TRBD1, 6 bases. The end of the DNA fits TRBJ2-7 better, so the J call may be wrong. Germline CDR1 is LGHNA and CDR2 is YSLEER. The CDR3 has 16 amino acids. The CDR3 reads CASSQDLGTYSYEQYF. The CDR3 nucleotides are TGCGCCAGCAGCCAAGATTTAGGGACATACTCCTACGAGCAGTACTTC.

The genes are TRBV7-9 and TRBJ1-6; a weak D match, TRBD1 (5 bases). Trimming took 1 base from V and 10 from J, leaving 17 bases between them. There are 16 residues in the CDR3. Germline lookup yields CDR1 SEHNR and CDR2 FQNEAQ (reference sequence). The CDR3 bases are TGTGCCAGCAGCTTAGTTTGGTCAGGGATAGGGTCACCCCTCCACTTT. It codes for CASSLVWSGIGSPLHF.

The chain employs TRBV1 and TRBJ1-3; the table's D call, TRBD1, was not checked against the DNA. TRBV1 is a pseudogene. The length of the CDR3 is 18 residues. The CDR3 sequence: CTSSPPSRDSDSGNTIYF. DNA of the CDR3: TGCACCAGCAGCCCCCCAAGTCGGGACAGCGACTCTGGAAACACCATATATTTT.

CDR3 nucleotide sequence: TGTGCCAGCAACCTCAGGGACGAGCAGTACTTC. Protein: CASNLRDEQYF. The genes are TRBV2 and TRBJ2-7; D possibly corresponds to TRBD1 (5 bases). The CDR3 sequence is 11 residues long. Germline V lookup: CDR1 SNHLY, CDR2 FYNNEI. The V end lost 7 bases, the J end lost 5 bases, and 9 bases lay between the germline ends.

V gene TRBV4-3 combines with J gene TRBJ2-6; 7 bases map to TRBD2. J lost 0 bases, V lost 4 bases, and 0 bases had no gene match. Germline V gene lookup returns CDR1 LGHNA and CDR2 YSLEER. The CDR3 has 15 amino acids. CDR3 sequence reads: CASSPGGSGANVLTF. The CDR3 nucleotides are TGCGCCAGCAGCCCGGGGGGCTCTGGGGCCAACGTCCTGACTTTC.

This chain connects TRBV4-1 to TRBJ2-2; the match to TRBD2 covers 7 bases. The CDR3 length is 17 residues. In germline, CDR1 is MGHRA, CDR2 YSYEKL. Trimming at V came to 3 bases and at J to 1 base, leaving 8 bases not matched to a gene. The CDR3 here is CASSQHKAGLNTGELFF. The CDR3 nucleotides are TGCGCCAGCAGCCAGCATAAAGCGGGACTGAACACCGGGGAGCTGTTTTTT.

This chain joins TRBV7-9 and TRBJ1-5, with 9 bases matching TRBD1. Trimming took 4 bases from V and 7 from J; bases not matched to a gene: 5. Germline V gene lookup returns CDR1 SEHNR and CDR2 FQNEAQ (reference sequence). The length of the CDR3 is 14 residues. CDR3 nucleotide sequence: TGTGCCAGCAGCTCGGGACAGGGCGGGCAGCCCCAGCATTTT. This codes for CASSSGQGGQPQHF.

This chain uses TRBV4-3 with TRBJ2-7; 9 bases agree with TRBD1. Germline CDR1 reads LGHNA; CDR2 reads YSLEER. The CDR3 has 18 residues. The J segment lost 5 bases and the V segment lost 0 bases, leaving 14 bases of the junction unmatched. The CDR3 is CASSQDRARDRESHEQYF. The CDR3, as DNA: TGCGCCAGCAGCCAAGATCGAGCGCGGGACAGGGAAAGCCACGAGCAGTACTTC.

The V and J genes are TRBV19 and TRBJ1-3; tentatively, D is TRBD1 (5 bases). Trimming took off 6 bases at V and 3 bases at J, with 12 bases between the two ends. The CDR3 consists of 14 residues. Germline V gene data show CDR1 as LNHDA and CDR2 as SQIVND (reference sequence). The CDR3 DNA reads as TGTGCCAGTAGAACCGGCAGGGATGGAAACACCATATATTTT. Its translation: CASRTGRDGNTIYF.

CDR3 in amino acids: CASSLFERGNNEQFF. The CDR3 bases are TGTGCCAGCAGCTTGTTCGAGCGGGGCAACAATGAGCAGTTCTTC. The chain carries TRBV5-8 and TRBJ2-1; 7 nucleotides agree with TRBD2. Germline CDR1 reads SGHTS; CDR2 reads YDEGEE. The CDR3 extends over 15 amino acids. V was clipped by 1 base and J by 5 bases; unmatched bases: 6.

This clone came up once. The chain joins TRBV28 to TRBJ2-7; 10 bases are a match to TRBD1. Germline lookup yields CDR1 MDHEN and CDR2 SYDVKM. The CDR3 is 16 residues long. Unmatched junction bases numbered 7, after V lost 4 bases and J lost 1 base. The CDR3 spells CASSSAGDRGSYEQYF. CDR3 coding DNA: TGTGCCAGCAGTTCAGCCGGGGACAGGGGATCCTACGAGCAGTACTTC.

CDR3 amino acids: CALKIKKPDSCKSPLHF. CDR3 coding DNA: TGCGCCCTTAAAATCAAAAAGCCGGACAGTTGTAAATCACCCCTCCACTTT. The chain carries TRBV23-1 and TRBJ1-6, with a possible D match to TRBD1 (6 bases). TRBV23-1 is marked as an open reading frame, function uncertain. The germline V and J ends were trimmed by 11 bases and 10 bases, with 30 bases remaining between them. CDR3 length equals 17 residues.

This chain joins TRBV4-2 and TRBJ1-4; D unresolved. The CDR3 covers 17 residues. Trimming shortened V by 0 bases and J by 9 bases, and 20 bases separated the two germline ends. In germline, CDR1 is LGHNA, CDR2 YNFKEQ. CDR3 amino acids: CASSQEHKPSRQKKLFF. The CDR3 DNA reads TGTGCCAGCAGCCAAGAACATAAACCCAGTCGACAAAAAAAACTGTTTTTT.

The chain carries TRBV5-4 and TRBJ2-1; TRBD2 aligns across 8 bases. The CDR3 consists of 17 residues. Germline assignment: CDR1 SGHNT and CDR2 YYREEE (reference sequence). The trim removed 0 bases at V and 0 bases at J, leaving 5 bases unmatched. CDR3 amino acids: CASSLGLAMSSYNEQFF. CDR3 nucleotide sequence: TGTGCCAGCAGCTTGGGACTAGCGATGAGCTCCTACAATGAGCAGTTCTTC.

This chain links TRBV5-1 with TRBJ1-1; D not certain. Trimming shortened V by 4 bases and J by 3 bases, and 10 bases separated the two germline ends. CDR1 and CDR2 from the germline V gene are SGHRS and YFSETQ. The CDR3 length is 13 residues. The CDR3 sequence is CASSAQRDTEAFF. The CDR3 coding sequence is TGCGCCAGCAGCGCCCAGCGGGACACTGAAGCTTTCTTT.

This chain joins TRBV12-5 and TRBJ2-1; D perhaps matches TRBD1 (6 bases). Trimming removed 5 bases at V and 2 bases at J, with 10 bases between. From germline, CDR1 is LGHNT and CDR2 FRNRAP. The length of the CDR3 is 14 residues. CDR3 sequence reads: CASGHDRPYNEQFF. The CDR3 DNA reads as TGTGCTAGTGGTCACGACAGGCCCTACAATGAGCAGTTCTTC.

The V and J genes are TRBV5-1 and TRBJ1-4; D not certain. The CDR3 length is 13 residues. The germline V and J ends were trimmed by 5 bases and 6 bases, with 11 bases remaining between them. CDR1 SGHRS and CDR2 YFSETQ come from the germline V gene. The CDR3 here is CASRRRRDEKLFF. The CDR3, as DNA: TGCGCCAGCAGGAGGAGGCGAGATGAAAAACTGTTTTTT.

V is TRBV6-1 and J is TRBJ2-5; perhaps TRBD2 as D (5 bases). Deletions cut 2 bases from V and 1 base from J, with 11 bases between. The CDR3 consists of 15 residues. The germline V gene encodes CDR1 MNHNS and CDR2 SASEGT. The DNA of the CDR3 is TGTGCCAGCAGTGAATGGGAGTCCGTCCAAGAGACCCAGTACTTC. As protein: CASSEWESVQETQYF.